This record covers a single T cell receptor (beta chain). This record comes from a study of cytomegalovirus exposure and HLA in healthy donors. Across the study: A prior analysis found roughly 100 million unique TCR beta sequences from 170 million or so T cells.

The CDR3 loop spans 14 amino acids. Trimming removed 0 bases from V and 7 bases from J, with 11 bases in between. The germline V gene encodes CDR1 SGDLS and CDR2 YYNGEE. The primer mix had 60 Vbeta and 13 Jbeta primers. Method: immunoSEQ multiplex PCR; TCRdb's copy keeps in-frame clones and lacks some. Here the sample spans 100,000 to 150,000 clones, roughly a tenth being singletons. V gene TRBV9 combines with J gene TRBJ2-1; D may be TRBD2 (7 bases). This receptor was taken from a woman younger than 30 in good health and CMV-seropositive. Input material: PBMCs. CDR3 in amino acids: CASSVGGRGNEQFF. DNA for the CDR3: TGTGCCAGCAGCGTAGGAGGGAGGGGGAATGAGCAGTTCTTC.